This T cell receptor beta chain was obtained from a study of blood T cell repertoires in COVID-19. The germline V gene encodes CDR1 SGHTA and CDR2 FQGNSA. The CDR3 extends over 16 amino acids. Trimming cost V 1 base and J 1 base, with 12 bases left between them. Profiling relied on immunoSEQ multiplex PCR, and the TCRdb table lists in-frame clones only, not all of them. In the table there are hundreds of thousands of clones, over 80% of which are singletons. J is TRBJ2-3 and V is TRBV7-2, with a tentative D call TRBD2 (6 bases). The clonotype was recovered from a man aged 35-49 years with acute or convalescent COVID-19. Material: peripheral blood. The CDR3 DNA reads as TGTGCCAGCAGCTTAGTGTCAGGAGGGGGCACAGATACGCAGTATTTT. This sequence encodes CASSLVSGGGTDTQYF.